These 13 T cell receptor beta chains were sequenced from one sample in a study of blood T cell repertoires in COVID-19. TCRdb's table, derived via immunoSEQ multiplex PCR, lists solely in-frame clones and lacks some. The sample includes 60,000 or so clones, around 87% seen only once; the top ten take roughly 6.6%. The specimen sequenced was peripheral blood. The source of these receptors is a man aged 60 to 69 with acute or convalescent COVID-19.

The chain links TRBV7-9 to TRBJ2-2, with TRBD1 matching 7 bases. Unmatched junction bases numbered 3, after V lost 3 bases and J lost 2 bases. Per germline, CDR1 SEHNR and CDR2 FQNEAQ (reference sequence). This CDR3 has 15 residues. The CDR3 nucleotides read TGTGCCAGCAGCTTCCGGGACAGCAACACCGGGGAGCTGTTTTTT. Amino acid sequence: CASSFRDSNTGELFF.

The rearrangement links TRBV7-8 to TRBJ1-3; 8 bases agree with TRBD1. Looked up from germline, CDR1 is SGHVS and CDR2 is FQNEAQ. This CDR3 is 16 amino acids long. Unmatched junction bases numbered 3, after V lost 2 bases and J lost 0 bases. CDR3 nucleotide sequence: TGTGCCAGCAGCTTAATGGGACAGGCCTCTGGAAACACCATATATTTT. Translation: CASSLMGQASGNTIYF.

The count of this clone is one. The rearrangement links TRBV4-3 to TRBJ2-7; D possibly corresponds to TRBD1 (5 bases). V was clipped by 0 bases and J by 3 bases, with 12 bases between them. Germline CDR1 reads LGHNA; CDR2 reads YSLEER. There are 15 residues in the CDR3. The CDR3 coding sequence is TGCGCCAGCAGCCAAGACGCCGACAGTTACTACGAGCAGTACTTC. Translated: CASSQDADSYYEQYF.

The chain recombines TRBV11-2 with TRBJ2-3, with D tentatively TRBD1 (5 bases). CDR3 length: 15 residues. V was pared by 0 bases and J by 0 bases, with 7 bases between. Per germline, CDR1 SGHAT and CDR2 FQNNGV. Here the CDR3 reads CASSLEGDSTDTQYF. The CDR3 region has the DNA TGTGCCAGCAGCTTAGAAGGGGATAGCACAGATACGCAGTATTTT. Looking up the rest from reference TRBV11-2 and TRBJ2-3 gives the full variable domain: EAGVAQSPRYKIIEKRQSVAFWCNPISGHATLYWYQQILGQGPKLLIQFQNNGVVDDSQLPKDRFSAERLKGVDSTLKIQPAKLEDSAVYLCASSLEGDSTDTQYFGPGTRLTVL.

The CDR3 bases are TGTGCCAGCAGTTTTTCACAGGGGGCCGGGGGTGGCTACACCTTC. Its protein is CASSFSQGAGGGYTF. The rearrangement uses TRBV27 and TRBJ1-2; 9 bases fit TRBD1. Looked up from germline, CDR1 is MNHEY and CDR2 is SMNVEV (reference sequence). With V trimmed by 3 bases and J by 7 bases, 9 bases remained unmatched. The CDR3 sequence is 15 residues long.

V gene TRBV6-6 combines with J gene TRBJ1-2; a weak D match, TRBD1 (6 bases). This CDR3 is built from 14 residues. Trimming took off 5 bases at V and 6 bases at J, with 16 bases between the two ends. Germline V gives CDR1 MNHNY, CDR2 SVGAGI (reference sequence). The CDR3 reads CASSRWDTQDGYTF. In DNA form, the CDR3 reads TGTGCCAGCAGTCGGTGGGACACTCAAGATGGCTACACCTTC.

The chain employs TRBV5-6 and TRBJ1-1, with a tentative D call TRBD1 (6 bases). Per germline, CDR1 SGHDT and CDR2 YYEEEE. The CDR3 is made up of 18 amino acids. The V and J ends lost 0 bases and 0 bases respectively, with 18 bases between them. The CDR3 region has the DNA TGTGCCAGCAGCTTGGTCAACAATTTGGGACATTTGAACACTGAAGCTTTCTTT. Protein product: CASSLVNNLGHLNTEAFF. Full variable domain (remainder filled in from reference TRBV5-6 and TRBJ1-1): DAGVTQSPTHLIKTRGQQVTLRCSPKSGHDTVSWYQQALGQGPQFIFQYYEEEERQRGNFPDRFSGHQFPNYSSELNVNALLLGDSALYLCASSLVNNLGHLNTEAFFGQGTRLTVV.

The chain uses TRBV5-4 and TRBJ2-3, with TRBD2 matching over 11 bases. The V segment lost 1 base and the J segment 3 bases; nucleotides outside the gene matches: 7. Germline V gene lookup returns CDR1 SGHNT and CDR2 YYREEE (reference sequence). The CDR3 is 17 residues long. The CDR3 nucleotides read TGTGCCAGCAGCTTGTTAGCGGGGGGGCCAGGAACAGATACGCAGTATTTT. Its translation is CASSLLAGGPGTDTQYF.

This chain uses TRBV30 with TRBJ2-1; TRBD1 is a possible D gene (5 bases). Trimming removed 5 bases at V and 12 bases at J, with 17 bases between. The CDR3 contains 12 residues. Germline values: CDR1 GTSNPN, CDR2 SVGIG (reference sequence). For the CDR3, the DNA is TGTGCCTGGTCCCCGGAAAGGGGCAGGCAGTTCTTC. Encoded protein: CAWSPERGRQFF.

This sequence joins TRBV4-3 and TRBJ1-6; TRBD1 might be the D (5 bases). Trimming took 0 bases from V and 10 from J, leaving 13 bases between them. Germline CDR1 reads LGHNA; CDR2 reads YSLEER. The CDR3 is 15 residues long. The CDR3 loop reads CASSQDMAGRSPLHF. Here the CDR3 DNA reads TGCGCCAGCAGCCAAGATATGGCAGGGCGATCACCCCTCCACTTT.

The chain carries TRBV11-2 and TRBJ1-2; possibly TRBD1 for D (6 bases). V was pared by 1 base and J by 3 bases, with 6 bases between. There are 13 residues in the CDR3. Germline V gives CDR1 SGHAT, CDR2 FQNNGV. The chain's CDR3 is CASSLGQDYGYTF. The CDR3 DNA sequence: TGTGCCAGCAGCTTAGGACAGGACTATGGCTACACCTTC.

V gene TRBV5-1 combines with J gene TRBJ1-6; TRBD1 is a possible D gene (5 bases). Per the germline V gene, CDR1 is SGHRS and CDR2 is YFSETQ. The CDR3 totals 15 residues. Trimming left V 2 bases short and J 9 bases short, with 15 bases between. The CDR3 region has the DNA TGCGCCAGCAGCTTACAGGACGGAGTTTCTTCACCCCTCCACTTT. This translates into CASSLQDGVSSPLHF.

The chain is built from TRBV7-3 and TRBJ1-1; 9 bases are a match to TRBD1. The CDR3 extends over 14 amino acids. CDR1 and CDR2 from the germline V gene are SGHTA and FQGTGA. J was trimmed by 5 bases and V by 5 bases; bases with no gene match: 6. CDR3 DNA sequence: TGTGCCAGCAGCCAGGGGACAGGGAGGACTGAAGCTTTCTTT. The encoded protein is CASSQGTGRTEAFF.